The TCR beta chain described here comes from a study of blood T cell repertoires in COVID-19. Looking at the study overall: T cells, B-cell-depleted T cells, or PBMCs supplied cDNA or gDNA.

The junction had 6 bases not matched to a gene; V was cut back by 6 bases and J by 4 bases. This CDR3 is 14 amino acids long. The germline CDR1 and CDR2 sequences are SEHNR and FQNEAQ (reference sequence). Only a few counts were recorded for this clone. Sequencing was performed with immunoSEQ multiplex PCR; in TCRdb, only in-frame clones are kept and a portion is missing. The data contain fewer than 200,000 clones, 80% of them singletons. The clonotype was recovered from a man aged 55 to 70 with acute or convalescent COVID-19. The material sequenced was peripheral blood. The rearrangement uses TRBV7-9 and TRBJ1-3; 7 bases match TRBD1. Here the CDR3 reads CASRQQGSGNTIYF. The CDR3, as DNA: TGTGCCAGCAGGCAACAGGGGTCCGGAAACACCATATATTTT.